A single sample gave rise to the 27 T cell receptor beta chains below, sequenced in a study of blood T cell repertoires in COVID-19. The data were produced by immunoSEQ multiplex PCR, yet TCRdb's version contains in-frame clones alone and is incomplete. Of over 200,000 clones listed, approximately 88% were seen once; the top ten hold approximately 3.5%. Sequencing was carried out using PBMCs or T cells enriched from blood (not recorded which). These receptors were collected from a woman younger than 45 who had been exposed to COVID-19.

The V call is TRBV5-5, the J call TRBJ2-6, with 11 bases fitting TRBD1. From germline, CDR1 is SGHKS and CDR2 YYEKEE (reference sequence). V lost 4 bases to trimming and J lost 4 bases; unmatched junction nucleotides: 10. This CDR3 region has 18 residues. The CDR3 bases are TGTGCCAGCAGCCTCCGGACAGGGGGCGCCCCGGGGGCCAACGTCCTGACTTTC. It is translated as CASSLRTGGAPGANVLTF. The full variable domain, its missing parts supplied by reference TRBV5-5 and TRBJ2-6, is DAGVTQSPTHLIKTRGQQVTLRCSPISGHKSVSWYQQVLGQGPQFIFQYYEKEERGRGNFPDRFSARQFPNYSSELNVNALLLGDSALYLCASSLRTGGAPGANVLTFGAGSRLTVL.

CDR3 amino acids: CASSPMMDKMNTEAFF. CDR3 sequence (DNA): TGTGCCAGCAGCCCTATGATGGACAAGATGAACACTGAAGCTTTCTTT. The chain has TRBV28 and TRBJ1-1, with a possible D match to TRBD1 (5 bases). The length of the CDR3 is 16 residues. Germline V lookup: CDR1 MDHEN, CDR2 SYDVKM. V shed 6 bases and J shed 0 bases, with 17 bases lying between them.

This clone was seen a few times. V and J are TRBV5-4 and TRBJ2-7, with a weak D call TRBD2 (6 bases). Per the germline V gene, CDR1 is SGHNT and CDR2 is YYREEE (reference sequence). Trimming stripped 1 base from V and 6 bases from J, with 14 bases between. This CDR3 comprises 14 residues. In DNA form, the CDR3 reads TGTGCCAGCAGCTTGCCAGGAGGGAAGTTCGAGCAGTACTTC. Translation gives CASSLPGGKFEQYF.

V usage is TRBV19 and J usage is TRBJ1-5; 10 nucleotides agree with TRBD1. V gave up 5 bases and J gave up 1 base; unmatched junction bases: 11. The germline V gene encodes CDR1 LNHDA and CDR2 SQIVND (reference sequence). The CDR3 covers 18 residues. CDR3 in DNA: TGTGCCAGTAGTTTGTGGGACAGGGGCTTGGTGAGCAATCAGCCCCAGCATTTT. The encoded protein is CASSLWDRGLVSNQPQHF.

In DNA form, the CDR3 reads TGCGCCAGCAGCCACGTATTCCGACCCGGGACTAGCGGGAGTTACCAAGAGACCCAGTACTTC. This gives the protein CASSHVFRPGTSGSYQETQYF. The chain joins TRBV4-1 to TRBJ2-5; 14 nucleotides line up with TRBD2. The CDR3 is 21 amino acids. Germline CDR1 is MGHRA and CDR2 is YSYEKL. Trimming cost V 3 bases and J 0 bases; bases outside gene matches: 15.

This chain connects TRBV10-3 to TRBJ1-3, with unresolved D. The CDR3 runs to 11 residues. Germline CDR1 reads ENHRY; CDR2 reads SYGVKD. Trimming removed 6 bases at V and 8 bases at J, with 8 bases between. CDR3 protein: CAISPGDTIYF. The CDR3 coding sequence is TGTGCCATCAGCCCCGGGGACACCATATATTTT.

This chain connects TRBV19 to TRBJ2-5, with D possibly matching TRBD1 (6 bases). Between the trimmed V and J ends, which lost 2 bases and 5 bases, there was a span of 9 bases. From germline, CDR1 is LNHDA and CDR2 SQIVND (reference sequence). The CDR3 totals 13 residues. The CDR3 protein is CASSIMQGETQYF. The CDR3 DNA reads as TGTGCCAGTAGTATAATGCAGGGGGAGACCCAGTACTTC.

This clone was observed once. The genes are TRBV28 and TRBJ2-7; D unclear. The V gene's germline CDR1 is MDHEN and CDR2 SYDVKM. Trimming shortened V by 7 bases and J by 9 bases, and 16 bases separated the two germline ends. CDR3 length equals 12 residues. CDR3 residues: CASTPLKGGQYF. The CDR3 DNA reads as TGTGCCAGCACCCCCCTTAAAGGCGGGCAGTACTTC.

The rearrangement uses TRBV4-1 and TRBJ2-7; 10 bases line up with TRBD2. The CDR3 length is 16 residues. Germline V gives CDR1 MGHRA, CDR2 YSYEKL. Germline trimming cut 4 bases from V and 3 bases from J; bases unmatched to any gene: 9. The CDR3 nucleotides read TGCGCCAGCAGCCCCGCGAGGCCTAGCGGGAGCTACGAGCAGTACTTC. It encodes CASSPARPSGSYEQYF.

The chain couples TRBV28 to TRBJ1-2, with 9 positions matching TRBD1. The CDR3 sequence is 14 residues long. CDR1 is MDHEN and CDR2 is SYDVKM in the germline V gene. J gave up 2 bases and V 2 bases, and 0 bases lay outside the gene matches. DNA of the CDR3: TGTGCCAGCAGTTTAACAGGGGGCAACTATGGCTACACCTTC. Translated: CASSLTGGNYGYTF.

This clone has a count of ten or more. J is TRBJ1-1 and V is TRBV6-2 or TRBV6-3; D is ambiguous. The CDR3 totals 13 residues. The V end lost 0 bases, the J end lost 7 bases, and 9 bases lay between the germline ends. Germline lookup yields CDR1 MNHEY and CDR2 SVGEGT. CDR3 sequence reads: CASSYSPRREAFF. As DNA, the CDR3 is TGTGCCAGCAGTTACTCGCCCAGGCGTGAAGCTTTCTTT.

The V call is TRBV28, the J call TRBJ1-1; 7 nucleotides match TRBD1. The V segment lost 5 bases and the J segment 7 bases; nucleotides outside the gene matches: 19. This CDR3 has 17 residues. Per germline, CDR1 MDHEN and CDR2 SYDVKM. CDR3 bases: TGTGCCAGCAGTCACCTCAGGACAGGTTGGCCGGTGGTTGAAGCTTTCTTT. Protein sequence: CASSHLRTGWPVVEAFF.

This chain uses TRBV5-1 with TRBJ1-2; the D is unclear. Deletions cut 0 bases from V and 4 bases from J, with 7 bases between. This CDR3 region has 13 residues. CDR1 SGHRS and CDR2 YFSETQ come from the germline V gene. CDR3 nucleotides: TGCGCCAGCAGCTTGGACACTAGCTATGGCTACACCTTC. This codes for CASSLDTSYGYTF.

The count of this clone is one. The V and J genes are TRBV5-4 and TRBJ2-7, with TRBD1 matching over 9 bases. Germline V gives CDR1 SGHNT, CDR2 YYREEE (reference sequence). J was trimmed by 5 bases and V by 4 bases; bases with no gene match: 4. CDR3 size: 13 residues. CDR3 region: CASSRTGADEQYF. The CDR3 DNA reads TGTGCCAGCAGCCGGACAGGGGCCGACGAGCAGTACTTC.

The rearrangement joins TRBV7-3 to TRBJ1-5, with TRBD1 identical over 7 bases. With V trimmed by 5 bases and J by 7 bases, 5 bases remained unmatched. CDR1 is SGHTA and CDR2 is FQGTGA in the germline V gene. The CDR3 extends over 13 amino acids. CDR3 amino acids: CASSIDRVQPQHF. The CDR3 coding sequence is TGTGCCAGCAGCATCGACAGGGTGCAGCCCCAGCATTTT.

This chain connects TRBV6-1 to TRBJ2-1, with D maybe TRBD1 (5 bases). Germline CDR1 reads MNHNS; CDR2 reads SASEGT. The CDR3 spans 15 residues. V lost 2 bases to trimming and J lost 0 bases, with 8 bases between them. CDR3 DNA: TGTGCCAGCAGTGAAATGCAGGGCTCCTACAATGAGCAGTTCTTC. This codes for CASSEMQGSYNEQFF.

The V call is TRBV20-1, the J call TRBJ1-4; D is ambiguous. The CDR3 is 15 residues long. The germline gives CDR1 DFQATT, CDR2 SNEGSKA (reference sequence). V was cut by 3 bases and J by 2 bases, with 13 bases left in between. Here the CDR3 DNA reads TGCAGTGCTAGTCCCTCCGCGGGGACTAATGAAAAACTGTTTTTT. Its translation is CSASPSAGTNEKLFF.

The chain employs TRBV5-1 and TRBJ1-1; 9 nucleotides match TRBD1. This CDR3 is built from 15 residues. V gave up 4 bases and J gave up 3 bases; unmatched junction bases: 7. Germline loops: CDR1 SGHRS, CDR2 YFSETQ. The CDR3 DNA is TGCGCCAGCAGCCCGGGGGACAGGGACCACACTGAAGCTTTCTTT. This sequence encodes CASSPGDRDHTEAFF.

V is TRBV4-1 and J is TRBJ2-7; TRBD2 aligns across 7 bases. This CDR3 is built from 16 residues. Looked up from germline, CDR1 is MGHRA and CDR2 is YSYEKL. Losses at the gene ends were 1 base for V and 2 bases for J; bases not matched to a gene: 8. For the CDR3, the DNA is TGCGCCAGCAGCCAAGGTAGGGCTAGCGGCGCCTACGAGCAGTACTTC. It yields the protein CASSQGRASGAYEQYF.

V usage is TRBV7-9 and J usage is TRBJ2-3; 13 bases agree with TRBD2. Unmatched junction bases numbered 6, after V lost 1 base and J lost 2 bases. CDR1 is SEHNR, CDR2 FQNEAQ, per germline (reference sequence). This CDR3 contains 18 residues. The CDR3 is CASSLVAGLAGTTDTQYF. The CDR3 nucleotides read TGTGCCAGCAGCTTAGTTGCGGGACTAGCGGGAACCACAGATACGCAGTATTTT. The full variable domain, its missing parts supplied by reference TRBV7-9 and TRBJ2-3, is DTGVSQNPRHKITKRGQNVTFRCDPISEHNRLYWYRQTLGQGPEFLTYFQNEAQLEKSRLLSDRFSAERPKGSFSTLEIQRTEQGDSAMYLCASSLVAGLAGTTDTQYFGPGTRLTVL.

This chain uses TRBV27 with TRBJ1-4; 10 nucleotides align to TRBD1. The CDR3 contains 17 residues. Trimming at V came to 2 bases and at J to 3 bases, leaving 6 bases not matched to a gene. In germline, CDR1 is MNHEY, CDR2 SMNVEV (reference sequence). The CDR3 nucleotides read TGTGCCAGCAGTTTAGGGACAGGGGCCTTCTCTAATGAAAAACTGTTTTTT. This encodes CASSLGTGAFSNEKLFF.

V is TRBV30 and J is TRBJ2-7, with TRBD1 matching over 9 bases. This CDR3 region has 13 residues. From germline, CDR1 is GTSNPN and CDR2 SVGIG (reference sequence). The trim removed 5 bases at V and 5 bases at J, leaving 7 bases unmatched. CDR3 region: CAWSRDRVNEQYF. The CDR3 nucleotides are TGTGCCTGGTCGCGGGACAGGGTCAACGAGCAGTACTTC.

The genes are TRBV30 and TRBJ1-1; 7 bases line up with TRBD1. This CDR3 region has 13 residues. Germline CDR1 GTSNPN, CDR2 SVGIG (reference sequence). After removal of 6 bases from V and 1 base from J, the junction contained 5 bases not matched to a gene. CDR3 residues: CACSRGENTEAFF. Written as DNA, the CDR3 is TGTGCCTGCTCCAGGGGGGAGAACACTGAAGCTTTCTTT.

The chain has TRBV5-1 and TRBJ1-6; D ambiguous. The V end lost 2 bases, the J end lost 5 bases, and 8 bases lay between the germline ends. This CDR3 contains 14 residues. Germline V gene data show CDR1 as SGHRS and CDR2 as YFSETQ. The CDR3 is CASSLELNNSPLHF. In DNA, the CDR3 is TGCGCCAGCAGCTTAGAACTTAATAATTCACCCCTCCACTTT.

This rearrangement joins TRBV7-9 to TRBJ1-1, with 7 bases lining up with TRBD1. The length of the CDR3 is 13 residues. Germline values: CDR1 SEHNR, CDR2 FQNEAQ (reference sequence). With 2 bases clipped from V and 7 bases from J, the junction kept 4 bases outside the gene matches. The CDR3 here is CASSLRGRGEAFF. DNA of the CDR3: TGTGCCAGCAGCTTAAGGGGGCGCGGTGAAGCTTTCTTT.

The V and J genes are TRBV29-1 and TRBJ2-7, with 14 bases identical to TRBD2. Germline CDR1 is SQVTM and CDR2 is ANQGSEA. This CDR3 comprises 14 residues. V gave up 4 bases and J gave up 5 bases; unmatched junction bases: 4. The CDR3: CSVVGLAGENEQYF. The CDR3 DNA reads TGCAGCGTTGTGGGACTAGCGGGAGAGAACGAGCAGTACTTC.

The V gene is TRBV14, the J gene TRBJ2-1, with TRBD2 matching 9 bases. Germline loops: CDR1 SGHDN, CDR2 FVKESK. Germline trimming cut 7 bases from V and 4 bases from J; bases unmatched to any gene: 8. This CDR3 comprises 15 residues. The DNA for the CDR3 is TGTGCCAGCAAACCCCGGACTAGCGATTACAATGAGCAGTTCTTC. Protein product: CASKPRTSDYNEQFF.